This passage covers 16 T cell receptor beta chains from one sample sequenced in a study of regulatory T cells in long-lasting Graves disease. To make TCR beta libraries, researchers used iRepertoire HTBI primers and Arm-PCR of CDR3 regions. TCRdb used MiXCR to reprocess the multiplex PCR reads, holding one entry per CDR3 protein. The repertoire has hundreds of thousands of distinct CDR3 sequences, roughly 16% of them found once; the top ten carry under 20%. Time point described: newly diagnosed GD, antithyroid drugs for less than 3 months. Making the TCR library involved RNA that had been extracted from PBMCs. These data are also associated with another study on T cells in Graves' hyperthyroidism and ophthalmopathy.

Sequencing used peripheral blood mononuclear cells (PBMCs), obtained at new diagnosis, from a patient treated with antithyroid drugs. The receptor set was obtained from a woman in her twenties or thirties with Graves disease.

The V and J genes are TRBV29-1 and TRBJ2-5; tentative D call: TRBD2 (5 bases). With 5 bases removed from V and 5 bases from J, the gap between germline ends came to 18 bases. In germline, CDR1 is SQVTM, CDR2 ANQGSEA. The CDR3 is 14 amino acids. CDR3 region: CSVLVTGSLETQYF. DNA of the CDR3: TGCAGCGTTCTCGTTACGGGGAGTTTGGAGACCCAGTACTTC. Drawing the rest from reference TRBV29-1 and TRBJ2-5, the complete variable domain is SAVISQKPSRDICQRGTSLTIQCQVDSQVTMMFWYRQQPGQSLTLIATANQGSEATYESGFVIDKFPISRPNLTFSTLTVSNMSPEDSSIYLCSVLVTGSLETQYFGPGTRLLVL.

This chain connects TRBV18 to TRBJ1-4; tentatively, D is TRBD1 (5 bases). Trimming took off 3 bases at V and 12 bases at J, with 20 bases between the two ends. The germline V gene encodes CDR1 KGHSH and CDR2 LQKENI. The CDR3 runs 15 residues. For the CDR3, the DNA is TGTGCCAGCTCACCGTGGGCCCCACGGGGAGGGGAACTGTTTTTT. Its protein product is CASSPWAPRGGELFF.

The chain is built from TRBV5-4 and TRBJ2-7; 8 nucleotides align to TRBD2. Losses at the gene ends were 4 bases for V and 2 bases for J; bases not matched to a gene: 29. Germline CDR1 reads SGHNT; CDR2 reads YYREEE (reference sequence). The CDR3 runs 22 residues. This CDR3 is CASSSWTVPSGHEKGRTYEQYF. The CDR3 DNA reads TGTGCCAGCAGCAGCTGGACGGTCCCTAGCGGGCACGAAAAAGGGCGCACCTACGAGCAGTACTTC.

This clonotype was seen ten or more times. The gene calls are TRBV28 and TRBJ1-1, with TRBD1 as a possible D gene (5 bases). Germline-derived CDR1 and CDR2 are MDHEN and SYDVKM. The CDR3 extends over 16 amino acids. With 7 bases removed from V and 3 bases from J, the gap between germline ends came to 21 bases. The CDR3 here is CASTKYWAGRDTEAFF. The CDR3 nucleotides read TGTGCCAGCACCAAATATTGGGCAGGGAGAGACACTGAAGCTTTCTTT.

This clonotype was seen a handful of times. A read error is possible here, since a much larger clone lies one base away. The chain joins TRBV2 to TRBJ2-2; TRBD2 is a possible D gene (5 bases). The CDR3 extends over 11 amino acids. Germline CDR1 and CDR2: SNHLY and FYNNEI. The CDR3 protein is CASENTGELLF. The CDR3 DNA is TGTGCCAGCGAGAACACCGGGGAGCTGCTTTTT.

This clonotype was counted a few times. The gene calls are TRBV20-1 and TRBJ2-3, with unresolved D. Trimming cost V 0 bases and J 4 bases, with 14 bases left between them. In germline, CDR1 is DFQATT, CDR2 SNEGSKA (reference sequence). The CDR3 sequence is 15 residues long. CDR3 in amino acids: CSAREDFKGADTQYF. The DNA for the CDR3 is TGCAGTGCTAGAGAAGATTTTAAGGGCGCAGATACGCAGTATTTT.

This clonotype was recorded many times. The chain recombines TRBV24-1 with TRBJ2-3, with no clear D. The CDR3 is 14 residues long. Germline lookup yields CDR1 KGHDR and CDR2 SFDVKD. V lost 2 bases and J 4 bases, leaving 9 bases between the germline ends. The CDR3, as DNA: TGTGCCACCAGTGATTATGGCGGCGCAGATACGCAGTATTTT. Residues: CATSDYGGADTQYF.

This clonotype was counted between two and nine times. The V gene is TRBV18, the J gene TRBJ2-7, with D perhaps TRBD1 (6 bases). The V end was cut by 0 bases, the J end by 3 bases, with 12 bases between. This CDR3 spans 15 amino acids. CDR1 and CDR2 (germline): KGHSH, LQKENI. This chain's CDR3 is CASSPPFSDSYEQYF. The CDR3, as DNA: TGTGCCAGCTCACCACCTTTTTCGGACAGCTACGAGCAGTACTTC.

In its sample, this clonotype was seen a few times. This sequence joins TRBV6-2 or TRBV6-3 and TRBJ2-3; no clear D gene. Germline V CDR1 and CDR2: MNHEY, SVGEGT. V was clipped by 5 bases and J by 2 bases, with 14 bases between them. The CDR3 is 15 amino acids. The CDR3 DNA reads as TGTGCCAGCAGTGAAAATATTTGGGACACAGATACGCAGTATTTT. Translating it yields CASSENIWDTDTQYF.

This clonotype was counted a few times. The rearrangement joins TRBV7-3 to TRBJ2-3; 7 bases map to TRBD1. V lost 0 bases to trimming and J lost 11 bases; unmatched junction nucleotides: 5. The germline CDR1 and CDR2 sequences are SGHTA and FQGTGA. The CDR3 spans 13 residues. The DNA of the CDR3 is TGTGCCAGCAGCTTAACGGAAGGGGGCGGGCAGTATTTT. It specifies CASSLTEGGGQYF.

CDR3 DNA: TGTGCCAGCAGAGAGGGGGCTTGGGACATTCAGTACTTC. It codes for CASREGAWDIQYF. The genes are TRBV12-3 or TRBV12-4 and TRBJ2-4; 7 positions agree with TRBD1. The J segment lost 8 bases and the V segment lost 6 bases, leaving 7 bases of the junction unmatched. The CDR3 is made up of 13 amino acids.

This clonotype was seen ten or more times. J is TRBJ2-2 and V is TRBV7-2; 7 nucleotides agree with TRBD2. Trimming cost V 5 bases and J 4 bases; bases outside gene matches: 4. From germline, CDR1 is SGHTA and CDR2 FQGNSA. The CDR3 contains 14 residues. The CDR3 loop is CASSQRGTTGELFF. For the CDR3, the DNA is TGTGCCAGCAGCCAGCGGGGTACCACCGGGGAGCTGTTTTTT.

This clonotype was observed many times. The chain employs TRBV15 and TRBJ1-2, with 9 bases identical to TRBD1. Germline values: CDR1 LNHNV, CDR2 YYDKDF (reference sequence). Trimming removed 5 bases from V and 2 bases from J; junction bases left unmatched: 6. The CDR3 consists of 15 residues. In DNA form, the CDR3 reads TGTGCCACCAGCCTAGGACAGGGGAGGAACTATGGCTACACCTTC. Its protein is CATSLGQGRNYGYTF.

This clonotype was seen at least ten times. This chain connects TRBV7-2 to TRBJ2-5; 9 bases are shared with TRBD2. The CDR3 runs to 14 residues. Losses at the gene ends were 5 bases for V and 1 base for J; bases not matched to a gene: 2. CDR1 and CDR2 from the germline V gene are SGHTA and FQGNSA. CDR3 nucleotide sequence: TGTGCCAGCAGCCAGACTAGCGGCCAAGAGACCCAGTACTTC. It translates to CASSQTSGQETQYF.

This clonotype has just a few counts. V is TRBV6-1 and J is TRBJ1-2; 7 bases match TRBD1. The CDR3 loop spans 16 amino acids. V gave up 3 bases and J gave up 3 bases; unmatched junction bases: 10. Germline CDR1 MNHNS, CDR2 SASEGT. CDR3 amino acids: CASSDTFRQGDYGYTF. The CDR3 DNA reads TGTGCCAGCAGTGACACCTTTAGACAGGGTGACTATGGCTACACCTTC.

This clonotype was seen many times. J is TRBJ2-7 and V is TRBV2; the D gene is possibly TRBD1 (5 bases). V lost 10 bases, J lost 7 bases, and 8 bases lay in between. Per the germline V gene, CDR1 is SNHLY and CDR2 is FYNNEI. The CDR3 has 9 amino acids. In DNA form, the CDR3 reads TGTGCCAAGGGGCGGGAGCAGTACTTC. Residues: CAKGREQYF. The full variable domain, rest sourced from reference TRBV2 and TRBJ2-7, is EPEVTQTPSHQVTQMGQEVILRCVPISNHLYFYWYRQILGQKVEFLVSFYNNEISEKSEIFDDQFSVERPDGSNFTLKIRSTKLEDSAMYFCAKGREQYFGPGTRLTVT.